These 32 T cell receptor beta chains originate from one sample sequenced in a study of monozygotic twins with inflammatory bowel disease. For each CDR3 protein, TCRdb gives one entry from its re-call of the 5' RACE reads, without DNA. The listing contains 400,000 to 500,000 distinct CDR3 sequences. Material: blood. The source is a human donor with ulcerative colitis or Crohn's disease, or a healthy co-twin of an affected twin (not recorded which).

V is TRBV5-6 and J is TRBJ1-1; TCRdb returns TRBD1, unconfirmable since there is no DNA. Germline lookup yields CDR1 SGHDT and CDR2 YYEEEE. The CDR3 totals 14 residues. The CDR3 sequence is CASSRRPGNTEAFF.

The V and J genes are TRBV11-2 and TRBJ1-4; the TCRdb D gene call, TRBD1, has no DNA to confirm it. The CDR3 totals 17 residues. Germline CDR1 is SGHAT and CDR2 is FQNNGV. This chain's CDR3 is CASSLGSFQGRSEKLFF.

The rearrangement joins TRBV6-5 to TRBJ2-7; lacking DNA, the TRBD1 call made by TCRdb goes unchecked. This CDR3 is 15 amino acids long. Germline CDR1 and CDR2: MNHEY and SVGAGI. CDR3 protein: CASSYNDRGQNEQYF.

The chain carries TRBV5-5 and TRBJ2-2; TCRdb's D gene call, TRBD1, goes unchecked for lack of DNA. Per germline, CDR1 SGHKS and CDR2 YYEKEE (reference sequence). This CDR3 has 14 amino acids. The CDR3 is CASSRDTNTGELFF.

CDR3 loop: CASSFPGESYEQYF. The V and J genes are TRBV12-3 or TRBV12-4 and TRBJ2-7. There are 14 residues in the CDR3.

The chain uses TRBV20-1 and TRBJ2-7; TCRdb's assignment of TRBD1 cannot be checked, as there is no DNA. The germline gives CDR1 DFQATT, CDR2 SNEGSKA (reference sequence). The CDR3 extends over 17 amino acids. The CDR3 protein is CSARDWQGPMSSYEQYF.

V gene TRBV18 combines with J gene TRBJ1-1. CDR1 is KGHSH, CDR2 LQKENI, per germline. The CDR3 consists of 13 residues. CDR3 residues: CASSPAVGTEAFF. The variable domain in full, completed from reference TRBV18 and TRBJ1-1, reads NAGVMQNPRHLVRRRGQEARLRCSPMKGHSHVYWYRQLPEEGLKFMVYLQKENIIDESGMPKERFSAEFPKEGPSILRIQQVVRGDSAAYFCASSPAVGTEAFFGQGTRLTVV.

This chain connects TRBV19 to TRBJ2-1; absent DNA, TCRdb's TRBD2 call cannot be checked. Germline V CDR1 and CDR2: LNHDA, SQIVND (reference sequence). This CDR3 comprises 13 residues. The CDR3 protein is CASSIGLAFEQFF.

The V and J genes are TRBV4-2 and TRBJ2-3; without DNA, the TCRdb call of TRBD2 cannot be checked. The CDR3 spans 17 residues. Germline values: CDR1 LGHNA, CDR2 YNFKEQ. CDR3 region: CASSQEGAGGPTDTQYF.

V and J are TRBV7-9 and TRBJ2-5; TCRdb's D call, TRBD1, is unchecked because there is no DNA. Germline V gene data show CDR1 as SEHNR and CDR2 as FQNEAQ (reference sequence). The CDR3 is 13 residues long. CDR3 loop: CASSQTDQETQYF.

This chain joins TRBV12-3 or TRBV12-4 and TRBJ2-1; with no DNA, the TCRdb D assignment of TRBD2 cannot be verified. This CDR3 is built from 19 residues. This chain's CDR3 is CASSLPGRTSANSYNEQFF.

The V and J genes are TRBV30 and TRBJ1-5; TCRdb's D call, TRBD1, is unchecked because there is no DNA. Per the germline V gene, CDR1 is GTSNPN and CDR2 is SVGIG (reference sequence). CDR3 length: 15 residues. This chain's CDR3 is CAWSLGQGAGQPQHF. The full variable domain, with the rest looked up from reference TRBV30 and TRBJ1-5, is SQTIHQWPATLVQPVGSPLSLECTVEGTSNPNLYWYRQAAGRGLQLLFYSVGIGQISSEVPQNLSASRPQDRQFILSSKKLLLSDSGFYLCAWSLGQGAGQPQHFGDGTRLSIL.

This chain connects TRBV5-1 to TRBJ2-1; lacking DNA, the TRBD1 call made by TCRdb goes unchecked. This CDR3 region has 16 residues. Germline-derived CDR1 and CDR2 are SGHRS and YFSETQ. The CDR3 spells CASSLGRGPVSGEQFF.

The chain uses TRBV7-3 and TRBJ1-5. From germline, CDR1 is SGHTA and CDR2 FQGTGA. This CDR3 contains 15 residues. The chain's CDR3 is CASSLASPGLGPQHF.

V gene TRBV5-1 combines with J gene TRBJ2-1. The CDR3 contains 14 residues. Germline V gives CDR1 SGHRS, CDR2 YFSETQ. This chain's CDR3 is CASSPSTVNNEQFF.

This chain joins TRBV4-1 and TRBJ2-3; checking the TCRdb D call of TRBD2 is not possible without DNA. This CDR3 is built from 16 residues. In germline, CDR1 is MGHRA, CDR2 YSYEKL. CDR3 sequence reads: CASSPGLAGGPDTQYF.

This sequence joins TRBV30 and TRBJ1-1; TCRdb calls TRBD1, which cannot be checked without DNA. The length of the CDR3 is 13 residues. Germline V gene sequence: CDR1 GTSNPN, CDR2 SVGIG (reference sequence). The chain's CDR3 is CAAQGATNTEAFF.

The chain carries TRBV30 and TRBJ1-1. Germline V gene data show CDR1 as GTSNPN and CDR2 as SVGIG (reference sequence). CDR3 size: 12 residues. The CDR3 is CAWGPGTTEAFF.

This CDR3 is CASSSSPDSLRDGAFF. The chain recombines TRBV28 with TRBJ2-1; the TCRdb D gene call, TRBD2, has no DNA to confirm it. This CDR3 spans 16 amino acids. Germline V gene data show CDR1 as MDHEN and CDR2 as SYDVKM.

This chain joins TRBV5-1 and TRBJ2-2; the D call from TCRdb, TRBD2, cannot be confirmed without DNA. CDR3 length: 18 amino acids. Germline V gene lookup returns CDR1 SGHRS and CDR2 YFSETQ. The CDR3 here is CASSPGLAGALVVGELFF.

The V gene is TRBV19, the J gene TRBJ1-2; absent DNA, TCRdb's TRBD1 call cannot be checked. CDR3 length equals 15 residues. Germline V gene sequence: CDR1 LNHDA, CDR2 SQIVND (reference sequence). CDR3: CASITPGRGFYGYTF. The variable domain in full, completed from reference TRBV19 and TRBJ1-2, reads DGGITQSPKYLFRKEGQNVTLSCEQNLNHDAMYWYRQDPGQGLRLIYYSQIVNDFQKGDIAEGYSVSREKKESFPLTVTSAQKNPTAFYLCASITPGRGFYGYTFGSGTRLTVV.

The gene calls are TRBV29-1 and TRBJ2-1; TCRdb outputs TRBD2, but without DNA this stays unchecked. The germline V gene encodes CDR1 SQVTM and CDR2 ANQGSEA. The CDR3 runs to 16 residues. The CDR3 loop reads CSSSPTSGRMDNEQFF.

The chain employs TRBV28 and TRBJ2-7; TCRdb reports TRBD1, a call that lacks DNA to check it against. Germline CDR1 is MDHEN and CDR2 is SYDVKM. CDR3 length: 16 residues. The CDR3: CASWGMTDRTYYEQYF.

The gene calls are TRBV5-1 and TRBJ2-7; TCRdb's D gene call, TRBD2, goes unchecked for lack of DNA. Germline loops: CDR1 SGHRS, CDR2 YFSETQ. This CDR3 has 15 residues. CDR3 in amino acids: CASSLSTSGDYEQYF.

The V call is TRBV5-5, the J call TRBJ2-7; checking the TCRdb D call of TRBD1 is not possible without DNA. Germline CDR1 is SGHKS and CDR2 is YYEKEE (reference sequence). This CDR3 is 11 amino acids long. Here the CDR3 reads CASSPGAEQYF. The full variable domain, completed using reference TRBV5-5 and TRBJ2-7, is DAGVTQSPTHLIKTRGQQVTLRCSPISGHKSVSWYQQVLGQGPQFIFQYYEKEERGRGNFPDRFSARQFPNYSSELNVNALLLGDSALYLCASSPGAEQYFGPGTRLTVT.

The J gene is TRBJ1-2, the V gene TRBV7-9; TCRdb calls TRBD1, which cannot be checked without DNA. The germline gives CDR1 SEHNR, CDR2 FQNEAQ (reference sequence). The CDR3 extends over 15 amino acids. The CDR3 spells CASSWSVQGDYGYTF.

CDR3 sequence: CASSRGGRHSNQPQHF. The chain recombines TRBV19 with TRBJ1-5; the TRBD1 assignment by TCRdb is unverifiable without DNA. The CDR3 has 16 residues. Germline V lookup: CDR1 LNHDA, CDR2 SQIVND (reference sequence).

V and J are TRBV7-2 and TRBJ2-3; the D gene TCRdb calls, TRBD1, cannot be checked with no DNA. Looked up from germline, CDR1 is SGHTA and CDR2 is FQGNSA. CDR3 length: 15 residues. CDR3: CASSQWAGGMDTQYF.

The gene calls are TRBV29-1 and TRBJ2-7; TCRdb's D call of TRBD2 is untestable without DNA. The CDR3 is made up of 14 amino acids. Per the germline V gene, CDR1 is SQVTM and CDR2 is ANQGSEA. Here the CDR3 reads CSVAIAGPTYEQYF.

The chain carries TRBV7-2 and TRBJ1-3; as DNA is missing, the TRBD1 call by TCRdb cannot be tested. This CDR3 comprises 15 residues. Germline loops: CDR1 SGHTA, CDR2 FQGNSA. Here the CDR3 reads CASSPTSGAGNTIYF.

The chain carries TRBV29-1 and TRBJ2-7; TCRdb designates TRBD1, a call that cannot be tested without DNA. The CDR3 is made up of 17 amino acids. Per the germline V gene, CDR1 is SQVTM and CDR2 is ANQGSEA. CDR3 protein: CSVEDRGDRGLPYEQYF.

The V call is TRBV7-8, the J call TRBJ2-5. CDR1 and CDR2 (germline): SGHVS, FQNEAQ. The CDR3 length is 13 residues. Here the CDR3 reads CASSFVYPETQYF.